Shown below are 2 T cell receptor beta chains from a single sample sequenced in a study of blood T cells in healthy people across ages. Alongside a J-beta primer mix, a sample-barcoded 5' primer served in a second PCR lasting roughly 7 to 12 cycles. Each CDR3 protein is one row after TCRdb ran MiXCR on the 5' RACE reads. This table has 1.5 million to 2 million distinct CDR3 sequences, just under 50% appearing once. Sequencing was performed on blood. These receptors all come from a woman in her forties in good health.

On this clonotype itself: Here the CDR3 omits its conserved ending phenylalanine or tryptophan, so a read error is the likely source. The genes are TRBV7-6 and TRBJ2-1; 9 nucleotides align to TRBD1. This CDR3 has 15 amino acids. V lost 3 bases, J lost 1 base, and 1 base stayed unmatched. The germline V gene has CDR1 SGHVS and CDR2 FNYEAQ. CDR3: CASSFGQGSYNEQFL. The DNA for the CDR3 is TGTGCCAGCAGCTTTGGACAGGGGTCCTACAATGAGCAGTTCTTA.

The chain is built from TRBV7-2 and TRBJ2-1; 7 bases match TRBD1. The germline V gene has CDR1 SGHTA and CDR2 FQGNSA. V was clipped by 5 bases and J by 2 bases; unmatched bases: 12. This CDR3 contains 17 residues. DNA of the CDR3: TGTGCCAGCAGCCGACTCTCCGGGACAGTTGCCTACAATGAGCAGTTCTTC. Its protein is CASSRLSGTVAYNEQFF. Full variable domain (rest looked up from reference TRBV7-2 and TRBJ2-1): GAGVSQSPSNKVTEKGKDVELRCDPISGHTALYWYRQSLGQGLEFLIYFQGNSAPDKSGLPSDRFSAERTGGSVSTLTIQRTQQEDSAVYLCASSRLSGTVAYNEQFFGPGTRLTVL.